This T cell receptor (beta chain) was recorded in a study of blood T cells in healthy people across ages. PCR was performed a second time for 7 to 11 cycles using a sample-barcoded 5' primer and a J-beta primer mix. TCRdb itself ran the 5' RACE reads through MiXCR, one entry per CDR3 protein. The data contain more than 1,000,000 distinct CDR3 sequences, 20% to 25% of them singletons. CDR1 and CDR2 from the germline V gene are MRHNA and SNTAGT. The length of the CDR3 is 12 residues. V dropped 4 bases and J dropped 8 bases, with 11 bases sitting between them. These same records also appear under a second study, on T cells of mothers and their children.

The chain employs TRBV6-4 and TRBJ1-1; D remains unclear. The receptor was derived from a girl aged 2-10 years in good health. The sample was blood. The CDR3 DNA sequence: TGTGCCAGCAGTGGGGTTAATGACGAAGCTTTCTTT. Translating it yields CASSGVNDEAFF.